These 8 T cell receptor beta chains originate from one sample sequenced in a study of CXCR3-negative and CXCR3-positive naive CD8 T cells. Carrying UMI labels, the TRB cDNA libraries were prepared through 5' RACE. TCRdb re-called the 5' RACE reads and catalogs CDR3 proteins one per entry, DNA excluded. Reported are around 96,000 distinct CDR3 sequences; the ten largest clones contain approximately 1.5%. What was sequenced was naive CXCR3- CD8+ T cells from blood. The subset: CD45RO-CCR7+CD27+CD95- naive CD8+ T cells lacking CXCR3 (TNR3-). These receptor sequences come from a human donor in good health. Some clones in this sample may be carry-over from other donors' samples.

The V and J genes are TRBV29-1 and TRBJ2-1. Germline lookup yields CDR1 SQVTM and CDR2 ANQGSEA. This CDR3 spans 12 amino acids. The CDR3 loop is CSVTGLPNEQFF.

The chain links TRBV9 to TRBJ2-1. The CDR3 covers 13 residues. Germline CDR1 reads SGDLS; CDR2 reads YYNGEE. The chain's CDR3 is CASSVDGYNEQFF.

The chain links TRBV25-1 to TRBJ1-1. CDR3 length: 16 amino acids. In germline, CDR1 is MGHDK, CDR2 SYGVNS. CDR3 region: CASTSGRAGKNTEAFF.

The chain uses TRBV29-1 and TRBJ2-3; TCRdb gives TRBD2 as the D gene, but with no DNA this cannot be confirmed. CDR1 SQVTM and CDR2 ANQGSEA come from the germline V gene. CDR3 length equals 13 residues. The CDR3 is CSVREGGTDTQYF.

The chain has TRBV25-1 and TRBJ2-7; checking the TCRdb D call of TRBD1 is not possible without DNA. The CDR3 totals 17 residues. The germline V gene has CDR1 MGHDK and CDR2 SYGVNS. The CDR3 spells CASSDSPGLDNSYEQYF.

The chain couples TRBV29-1 to TRBJ1-5; lacking DNA, the TRBD1 call made by TCRdb goes unchecked. The V gene's germline CDR1 is SQVTM and CDR2 ANQGSEA. The CDR3 is 13 amino acids. The CDR3 protein is CSVAGGAEQPQHF.

The genes are TRBV7-8 and TRBJ2-7; as DNA is missing, the TRBD1 call by TCRdb cannot be tested. The CDR3 runs to 15 residues. Germline lookup yields CDR1 SGHVS and CDR2 FQNEAQ. CDR3 sequence reads: CASSFVGAVSYEQYF.

The chain combines TRBV12-3 or TRBV12-4 with TRBJ2-3; TCRdb gives TRBD2 as the D gene, but with no DNA this cannot be confirmed. The CDR3 is 15 amino acids. CDR3 protein: CASSWGAGGPDTQYF.